This T cell receptor beta chain was retrieved from a study of T cell changes during pregnancy in multiple sclerosis. TCRdb's copy holds only in-frame clones and misses some; the assay was immunoSEQ multiplex PCR. The sample yields some 70,000 clones, around nine tenths seen once. This clone was picked up one time. The sequence derives from a female donor with multiple sclerosis, enrolled in a pregnancy study. This material consisted of peripheral blood, taken in the third trimester of pregnancy.

The DNA for the CDR3 is TGTGCCAGCAGCTTACGTTCTGTCGATGGCTACACCTTC. Translation gives CASSLRSVDGYTF. The chain couples TRBV7-2 to TRBJ1-2; D unclear. Trimming took 2 bases from V and 6 from J, leaving 10 bases between them. The germline V gene encodes CDR1 SGHTA and CDR2 FQGNSA. This CDR3 has 13 residues. Together with reference TRBV7-2 and TRBJ1-2, the CDR3 gives the full variable domain: GAGVSQSPSNKVTEKGKDVELRCDPISGHTALYWYRQSLGQGLEFLIYFQGNSAPDKSGLPSDRFSAERTGGSVSTLTIQRTQQEDSAVYLCASSLRSVDGYTFGSGTRLTVV.